The rows below give T cell receptor beta chains drawn from one sample of a study of control samples from healthy donors and cancer patients. TCRdb keeps only in-frame clones here, not all; method: immunoSEQ multiplex PCR. In the table there are about 82,000 clones, about 93% of which are singletons. The source material was blood. Receptors originate from a woman aged 18-29 years in good health. Each CDR3 is given with its conserved first and last residue. A D gene is named only where the DNA matches it firmly. Clone size is shown for a subset of rows, as once, few, many or a class of expanded clone.

d_call: TRBD2; clone_size: NA; v_call: TRBV15; j_call: TRBJ2-1; cdr3_aa: CATSRDLASGYNEQFF; cdr3_nt: TGTGCCACCAGCAGAGATTTGGCTAGCGGGTACAATGAGCAGTTCTTC
d_call: NA; clone_size: NA; v_call: TRBV25-1; j_call: TRBJ2-3; cdr3_aa: CASSEFALGTGTDTQYF; cdr3_nt: TGTGCCAGCAGTGAATTTGCTTTGGGGACTGGCACAGATACGCAGTATTTT
d_call: TRBD1; clone_size: NA; v_call: TRBV18; j_call: TRBJ1-1; cdr3_aa: CASSPQTGAGTEAFF; cdr3_nt: TGTGCCAGCTCACCTCAGACAGGGGCGGGTACTGAAGCTTTCTTT
d_call: NA; clone_size: NA; v_call: TRBV28; j_call: TRBJ1-5; cdr3_aa: CASSPLGGANNQPQHF; cdr3_nt: TGTGCCAGCAGTCCCCTCGGAGGGGCTAACAATCAGCCCCAGCATTTT
d_call: NA; clone_size: NA; v_call: TRBV5-1; j_call: TRBJ1-1; cdr3_aa: CASSLSWQGNTEAFF; cdr3_nt: TGCGCCAGCAGCTTGTCGTGGCAGGGTAACACTGAAGCTTTCTTT
d_call: TRBD1; clone_size: NA; v_call: TRBV24-1; j_call: TRBJ1-2; cdr3_aa: CATSDLGTGGAGGGYTF; cdr3_nt: TGTGCCACCAGTGATCTCGGGACAGGGGGCGCAGGGGGTGGCTACACCTTC
d_call: NA; clone_size: NA; v_call: TRBV28; j_call: TRBJ2-6; cdr3_aa: CARSSPRSAPSGANVLTF; cdr3_nt: TGTGCCAGGTCCAGCCCCAGGAGCGCACCCTCTGGGGCCAACGTCCTGACTTTC
d_call: TRBD2; clone_size: NA; v_call: TRBV7-7; j_call: TRBJ2-5; cdr3_aa: CASSPFSSGGPSRETQYF; cdr3_nt: TGTGCTAGCAGCCCCTTCTCTAGCGGGGGCCCGAGTAGAGAGACCCAGTACTTC
d_call: NA; clone_size: NA; v_call: TRBV12-3/TRBV12-4; j_call: TRBJ2-7; cdr3_aa: CASSLFSTYEQYF; cdr3_nt: TGTGCCAGCAGTCTATTCAGCACCTACGAGCAGTACTTC
d_call: TRBD2; clone_size: NA; v_call: TRBV7-3; j_call: TRBJ2-5; cdr3_aa: CASSPGTSVETQYF; cdr3_nt: TGTGCCAGCAGCCCTGGGACTAGCGTAGAGACCCAGTACTTC
d_call: TRBD1; clone_size: once; v_call: TRBV11-2; j_call: TRBJ2-3; cdr3_aa: CASSLGRGRTDTQYF; cdr3_nt: TGTGCCAGCAGCTTAGGCAGGGGGCGGACAGATACGCAGTATTTT
d_call: TRBD1; clone_size: NA; v_call: TRBV11-2; j_call: TRBJ1-4; cdr3_aa: CASSLGGQGNEKLFF; cdr3_nt: TGTGCCAGCAGCTTAGGGGGACAGGGTAATGAAAAACTGTTTTTT
d_call: NA; clone_size: NA; v_call: TRBV18; j_call: TRBJ1-2; cdr3_aa: CASSPFQQANYGYTF; cdr3_nt: TGTGCCAGCTCACCATTCCAGCAAGCTAACTATGGCTACACCTTC
d_call: NA; clone_size: NA; v_call: TRBV28; j_call: TRBJ1-5; cdr3_aa: CASSLGGGAHQHF; cdr3_nt: TGTGCCAGCAGTTTGGGGGGAGGGGCGCACCAGCATTTT
d_call: NA; clone_size: NA; v_call: TRBV15; j_call: TRBJ2-3; cdr3_aa: CATSRDRGGSTDTQYF; cdr3_nt: TGTGCCACCAGCAGAGATCGGGGCGGCAGCACAGATACGCAGTATTTT
d_call: NA; clone_size: NA; v_call: TRBV9; j_call: TRBJ1-1; cdr3_aa: CASSVLQGNEAFF; cdr3_nt: TGTGCCAGCAGCGTATTGCAGGGGAATGAAGCTTTCTTT
d_call: TRBD1; clone_size: NA; v_call: TRBV18; j_call: TRBJ2-6; cdr3_aa: CASSTGFGANVLTF; cdr3_nt: TGTGCCAGCTCGACAGGGTTCGGGGCCAACGTCCTGACTTTC
d_call: TRBD1; clone_size: NA; v_call: TRBV7-2; j_call: TRBJ1-3; cdr3_aa: CASSLQGTLDTIYF; cdr3_nt: TGTGCCAGCAGCCTACAGGGGACGCTGGACACCATATATTTT
d_call: NA; clone_size: once; v_call: TRBV28; j_call: TRBJ1-5; cdr3_aa: CASSARRGGNQPQHF; cdr3_nt: TGTGCCAGCAGTGCCCGACGGGGTGGGAATCAGCCCCAGCATTTT
d_call: NA; clone_size: NA; v_call: TRBV15; j_call: TRBJ2-5; cdr3_aa: CATSLTVRGGQETQYF; cdr3_nt: TGTGCCACCAGTCTGACTGTCAGGGGGGGGCAAGAGACCCAGTACTTC
d_call: TRBD1; clone_size: NA; v_call: TRBV19; j_call: TRBJ1-5; cdr3_aa: CASSIQGAGQPQHF; cdr3_nt: TGTGCCAGTAGTATACAGGGGGCTGGTCAGCCCCAGCATTTT
d_call: NA; clone_size: NA; v_call: TRBV6-5; j_call: TRBJ2-3; cdr3_aa: CASSHRQSASDTQYF; cdr3_nt: TGTGCCAGCAGCCACAGACAGTCGGCATCAGATACGCAGTATTTT
d_call: TRBD1; clone_size: NA; v_call: TRBV28; j_call: TRBJ2-1; cdr3_aa: CASIRTGAYNEQFF; cdr3_nt: TGTGCCAGCATTAGGACAGGGGCTTACAATGAGCAGTTCTTC
d_call: NA; clone_size: NA; v_call: TRBV2; j_call: TRBJ2-3; cdr3_aa: CAIPGTGTDTQYF; cdr3_nt: TGTGCCATCCCGGGTACGGGAACAGATACGCAGTATTTT
d_call: NA; clone_size: NA; v_call: TRBV12-3/TRBV12-4; j_call: TRBJ1-5; cdr3_aa: CASSTGFNQPQHF; cdr3_nt: TGTGCCAGCAGTACCGGATTCAATCAGCCCCAGCATTTT
d_call: NA; clone_size: NA; v_call: TRBV28; j_call: TRBJ1-6; cdr3_aa: CASTDLNSPLHF; cdr3_nt: TGTGCCAGCACTGACCTTAATTCACCCCTCCACTTT
d_call: NA; clone_size: NA; v_call: TRBV27; j_call: TRBJ1-5; cdr3_aa: CASSWGIDQPQHF; cdr3_nt: TGTGCCAGCAGTTGGGGTATAGATCAGCCCCAGCATTTT
d_call: TRBD1; clone_size: few; v_call: TRBV19; j_call: TRBJ1-2; cdr3_aa: CASVRDRGKNYGYTF; cdr3_nt: TGTGCCAGTGTCCGGGACAGGGGAAAAAACTATGGCTACACCTTC
d_call: TRBD1; clone_size: NA; v_call: TRBV2; j_call: TRBJ1-2; cdr3_aa: CAQHSGTGDYGYTF; cdr3_nt: TGTGCCCAGCATAGCGGGACAGGGGACTATGGCTACACCTTC